This T cell receptor beta chain is drawn from a study of identical twins. General study findings and limits: The abundant beta clonotypes from cord blood had fewer insertions, and memory repertoires had none of this. Out-of-frame TCR alpha sharing observed in monozygotic twins exceeded model estimates. Invariant populations such as MAIT and iNKT cells could partly muddle zero-insertion analyses.

Trimming removed 2 bases at V and 4 bases at J, with 11 bases between. The CDR3 is made up of 13 amino acids. Germline V gene sequence: CDR1 SQVTM, CDR2 ANQGSEA. TCRdb redid the calling of the 5' RACE reads with MiXCR, one entry per CDR3 protein. The sample holds 700,000 to 950,000 distinct CDR3 sequences, around an eighth seen once. A word on this clonotype: Its target is not known.

This sample was shared with a second study, whose subject was yellow fever vaccine responses in identical twins.

Sequenced: PBMCs. This receptor was identified in a woman aged 18-35 years in good health. This chain uses TRBV29-1 with TRBJ2-5; possible D gene TRBD2, 7 bases. CDR3 nucleotides: TGCAGCGTTGAAAACAGGGAGGGAGAGACCCAGTACTTC. Translating it yields CSVENREGETQYF.